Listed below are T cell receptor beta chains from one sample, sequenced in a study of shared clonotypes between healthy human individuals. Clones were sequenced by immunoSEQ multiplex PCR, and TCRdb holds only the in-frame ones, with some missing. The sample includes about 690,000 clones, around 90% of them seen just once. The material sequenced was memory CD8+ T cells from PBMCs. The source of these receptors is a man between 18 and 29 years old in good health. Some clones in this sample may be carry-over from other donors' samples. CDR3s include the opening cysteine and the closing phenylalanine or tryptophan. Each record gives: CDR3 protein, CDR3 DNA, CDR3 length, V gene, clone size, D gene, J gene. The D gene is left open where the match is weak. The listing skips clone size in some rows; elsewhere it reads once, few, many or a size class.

CDR3: CSVEDRAGPYGYTF
DNA: TGCAGCGTAGAGGACAGGGCTGGCCCTTATGGCTACACCTTC
length: 14
V: TRBV29-1
size: NA
D: TRBD1
J: TRBJ1-2

CDR3: CASSFLGAGEKLFF
DNA: TGTGCCAGCAGTTTTCTAGGGGCAGGTGAAAAACTGTTTTTT
length: 14
V: TRBV27
size: NA
D: NA
J: TRBJ1-4

CDR3: CASSSGWRQPQHF
DNA: TGTGCCAGCAGTTCAGGGTGGAGACAGCCCCAGCATTTT
length: 13
V: TRBV6-5
size: NA
D: NA
J: TRBJ1-5

CDR3: CASSVRLAVDEQFF
DNA: TGTGCCAGCAGCGTTAGACTAGCAGTAGATGAGCAGTTCTTC
length: 14
V: TRBV9
size: NA
D: TRBD2
J: TRBJ2-1

CDR3: CASSFKGADEQFF
DNA: TGTGCCAGCAGCTTTAAGGGGGCCGATGAGCAGTTCTTC
length: 13
V: TRBV5-4
size: NA
D: TRBD1
J: TRBJ2-1

CDR3: CASSWGGLVGEQFF
DNA: TGTGCCAGCAGCTGGGGAGGCCTAGTCGGGGAGCAGTTCTTC
length: 14
V: TRBV7-6
size: few
D: NA
J: TRBJ2-1

CDR3: CASSFGGPGEQYF
DNA: TGTGCCAGCAGTTTCGGAGGGCCGGGGGAGCAGTACTTC
length: 13
V: TRBV27
size: NA
D: NA
J: TRBJ2-7

CDR3: CASSLAQGMDYGYTF
DNA: TGTGCCAGCAGCTTAGCCCAGGGTATGGACTATGGCTACACCTTC
length: 15
V: TRBV7-9
size: NA
D: NA
J: TRBJ1-2

CDR3: CASSPATRELYEQYF
DNA: TGTGCCAGCAGTCCAGCGACTAGGGAGCTATACGAGCAGTACTTC
length: 15
V: TRBV28
size: NA
D: NA
J: TRBJ2-7

CDR3: CASSQDVGLAGYNEQFF
DNA: TGCGCCAGCAGCCAAGATGTAGGTTTAGCGGGGTACAATGAGCAGTTCTTC
length: 17
V: TRBV4-3
size: NA
D: TRBD2
J: TRBJ2-1

CDR3: CASSVSFIPGTEAFF
DNA: TGTGCCAGCAGCGTATCCTTTATACCGGGCACTGAAGCTTTCTTT
length: 15
V: TRBV9
size: NA
D: NA
J: TRBJ1-1

CDR3: CASSVAIIGGAGYEQYF
DNA: TGCGCCAGCAGCGTGGCCATCATTGGGGGCGCCGGCTACGAGCAGTACTTC
length: 17
V: TRBV5-1
size: NA
D: NA
J: TRBJ2-7

CDR3: CASSLRLELYNEQFF
DNA: TGTGCCAGCAGCTTGAGGCTAGAGCTGTACAATGAGCAGTTCTTC
length: 15
V: TRBV5-4
size: NA
D: NA
J: TRBJ2-1

CDR3: CASSEPSPGAVGETQYF
DNA: TGTGCCAGCAGTGAACCCTCCCCGGGGGCTGTTGGAGAGACCCAGTACTTC
length: 17
V: TRBV6-1
size: NA
D: NA
J: TRBJ2-5

CDR3: CASSQVFSGTYNEQFF
DNA: TGCGCCAGCAGCCAAGTCTTCAGCGGGACCTACAATGAGCAGTTCTTC
length: 16
V: TRBV4-1
size: NA
D: TRBD2
J: TRBJ2-1

CDR3: CASSYSRGTDTQYF
DNA: TGTGCCAGCAGTTACTCGCGGGGCACAGATACGCAGTATTTT
length: 14
V: TRBV6-5
size: NA
D: NA
J: TRBJ2-3

CDR3: CASSLGGGDTYEQYF
DNA: TGTGCCAGCAGTTTGGGTGGCGGGGATACCTACGAGCAGTACTTC
length: 15
V: TRBV27
size: NA
D: NA
J: TRBJ2-7

CDR3: CASIFDSSREQYF
DNA: TGTGCCAGTATTTTCGACTCCTCGAGGGAGCAGTACTTC
length: 13
V: TRBV19
size: NA
D: NA
J: TRBJ2-7

CDR3: CAWTGKDYGYTF
DNA: TGTGCCTGGACAGGGAAGGACTATGGCTACACCTTC
length: 12
V: TRBV30
size: NA
D: NA
J: TRBJ1-2

CDR3: CASYAYGGETQYF
DNA: TGTGCCAGCTATGCCTATGGGGGGGAGACCCAGTACTTC
length: 13
V: TRBV6-1
size: NA
D: NA
J: TRBJ2-5

CDR3: CASSLVGDREGSQPQHF
DNA: TGTGCCAGCAGCTTAGTCGGCGACAGGGAGGGGAGTCAGCCCCAGCATTTT
length: 17
V: TRBV7-8
size: NA
D: TRBD1
J: TRBJ1-5

CDR3: CASSSRLAGEMNTGELFF
DNA: TGTGCCAGCAGCTCCAGACTAGCGGGAGAGATGAACACCGGGGAGCTGTTTTTT
length: 18
V: TRBV7-9
size: NA
D: TRBD2
J: TRBJ2-2

CDR3: CASSLRTSGITDTQYF
DNA: TGTGCCAGCAGCTTAAGGACTAGCGGTATCACAGATACGCAGTATTTT
length: 16
V: TRBV7-6
size: NA
D: TRBD2
J: TRBJ2-3

CDR3: CASSSPETSPQETQYF
DNA: TGTGCCAGCAGCTCCCCCGAAACCTCCCCCCAAGAGACCCAGTACTTC
length: 16
V: TRBV28
size: NA
D: NA
J: TRBJ2-5

CDR3: CASSPPSGRWSNEQFF
DNA: TGTGCCAGCAGTCCCCCAAGCGGGAGATGGAGTAATGAGCAGTTCTTC
length: 16
V: TRBV28
size: NA
D: TRBD2
J: TRBJ2-1